A selection of T cell receptor beta chains follows, all from one sample in a study of early T cells in non-severe SARS-CoV-2 infection. MiXCR was run by TCRdb on the 5' RACE reads, yielding one entry per CDR3 protein. The sample has 20,000 to 25,000 distinct CDR3 sequences; 4% to 5.5% are singletons. The specimen was whole blood. The receptors come from an adult who was a healthcare worker with PCR-confirmed SARS-CoV-2 infection or an uninfected control (not recorded which). CDR3s include the opening cysteine and the closing phenylalanine or tryptophan. Fields, in order: CDR3 protein, CDR3 DNA, clone size, J gene, D gene, V gene. D genes are given only for firm matches. Clone size is given for some rows only: seen once, a few or many times, or a class if the clone is expanded.

CASSLQTGSYEQYF,TGTGCCAGCAGCCTACAGACCGGTTCCTACGAGCAGTACTTC,medium-sized,TRBJ2-7,.,TRBV7-9
CASSYLAANTGELFF,TGTGCCAGCAGTTATCTAGCGGCGAACACCGGGGAGCTGTTTTTT,.,TRBJ2-2,TRBD2,TRBV6-5
CASSDLATTGELFF,TGTGCCAGCAGCGATCTGGCGACCACCGGGGAGCTGTTTTTT,many,TRBJ2-2,.,TRBV3-1
CASQGQGAVDYGYTF,TGTGCCAGCCAAGGACAGGGGGCTGTGGACTATGGCTACACCTTC,many,TRBJ1-2,TRBD1,TRBV28
CASSSADRVQAGANVLTF,TGTGCCAGCAGCTCGGCCGACAGGGTACAAGCTGGGGCCAACGTCCTGACTTTC,many,TRBJ2-6,TRBD1,TRBV5-6
CSAAARGGPYNEQFF,TGCAGTGCTGCAGCCCGGGGGGGCCCTTACAATGAGCAGTTCTTC,.,TRBJ2-1,TRBD2,TRBV20-1
CASRRPGLVGEQFF,TGTGCCAGCAGACGACCGGGACTAGTCGGTGAGCAGTTCTTC,.,TRBJ2-1,TRBD2,TRBV28
CASSLEAGRHSYEQYF,TGTGCCAGCAGCTTAGAGGCGGGGCGCCATTCCTACGAGCAGTACTTC,many,TRBJ2-7,.,TRBV7-2
CASSPPMAEGNQPQHF,TGTGCCAGCTCACCACCTATGGCTGAGGGCAATCAGCCCCAGCATTTT,many,TRBJ1-5,.,TRBV18
CASSLGTTNEKLFF,TGCGCCAGCAGCTTGGGGACAACTAATGAAAAACTGTTTTTT,many,TRBJ1-4,.,TRBV5-1
CASSSDRERRGSPLHF,TGTGCCAGCAGCAGCGACAGGGAGAGAAGGGGTTCACCCCTCCACTTT,.,TRBJ1-6,TRBD1,TRBV7-9
CASSSQGLNEKLFF,TGCGCCAGCAGCTCACAGGGCCTTAATGAAAAACTGTTTTTT,many,TRBJ1-4,.,TRBV5-1
CASSPGQGSYNEQFF,TGTGCCAGCAGCCCGGGGCAGGGCAGCTACAATGAGCAGTTCTTC,many,TRBJ2-1,.,TRBV7-2
CASSMGTGGYTEAFF,TGTGCCAGCAGCATGGGGACAGGGGGCTACACTGAAGCTTTCTTT,many,TRBJ1-1,TRBD1,TRBV3-1
CASSPSGTGALEQYF,TGTGCCAGCAGCCCTTCCGGGACAGGGGCTCTCGAGCAGTACTTC,many,TRBJ2-7,TRBD1,TRBV3-1
CSVVPQQETQYF,TGCAGCGTTGTACCACAGCAGGAGACCCAGTACTTC,.,TRBJ2-5,.,TRBV29-1
CASSYRTGSDSPLHF,TGTGCCAGCAGCTACAGGACAGGCTCGGATTCACCCCTCCACTTT,.,TRBJ1-6,TRBD1,TRBV11-1
CASSYLHEQYF,TGTGCCAGCAGTTACCTTCACGAGCAGTACTTC,medium-sized,TRBJ2-7,.,TRBV6-2/TRBV6-3
CASSLRTGAYEQYF,TGTGCCAGCAGCCTCCGGACAGGGGCCTACGAGCAGTACTTC,many,TRBJ2-7,TRBD1,TRBV28
CSGKLAGGPGEQFF,TGCAGCGGAAAACTAGCGGGAGGGCCCGGTGAGCAGTTCTTC,.,TRBJ2-1,TRBD2,TRBV29-1
CASSLTPGEPQHF,TGTGCCAGCAGCTTAACTCCTGGCGAGCCCCAGCATTTT,many,TRBJ1-5,.,TRBV7-3
CSVGRTNTEAFF,TGCAGCGTTGGCAGGACGAACACTGAAGCTTTCTTT,many,TRBJ1-1,.,TRBV29-1
CASSQGNYGYTF,TGTGCCAGCAGCCAGGGAAACTATGGCTACACCTTC,many,TRBJ1-2,.,TRBV13
CASSESMSSTDTQYF,TGTGCCAGCAGTGAATCTATGTCTAGCACAGATACGCAGTATTTT,many,TRBJ2-3,.,TRBV25-1
CASSPPGLQETQYF,TGTGCCAGCAGCCCACCGGGACTCCAAGAGACCCAGTACTTC,many,TRBJ2-5,.,TRBV7-2
CASSQVAPKGAKNIQYF,TGTGCCAGCTCACAGGTGGCCCCCAAAGGGGCCAAAAACATTCAGTACTTC,many,TRBJ2-4,.,TRBV18
CASSLSAGRGADYNEQFF,TGTGCCAGCTCACTATCGGCTGGACGGGGGGCCGATTACAATGAGCAGTTCTTC,many,TRBJ2-1,.,TRBV18
CASSSGTLQTGELFF,TGTGCCAGCAGCTCTGGGACTCTCCAAACCGGGGAGCTGTTTTTT,few,TRBJ2-2,.,TRBV11-2
CASSLDLLSSGANVLTF,TGTGCCAGCAGCCTCGACTTACTGAGCTCTGGGGCCAACGTCCTGACTTTC,many,TRBJ2-6,.,TRBV7-2
CASTRVVPQYF,TGTGCCAGCACAAGAGTCGTCCCGCAGTATTTT,few,TRBJ2-3,.,TRBV2
CASKVDGTYNSPLHF,TGTGCCAGCAAAGTCGACGGGACCTATAATTCACCCCTCCACTTT,many,TRBJ1-6,.,TRBV2
CASSELGGNTEAFF,TGTGCCAGCTCCGAATTGGGAGGGAACACTGAAGCTTTCTTT,many,TRBJ1-1,.,TRBV18
CASSPQVGNEQFF,TGTGCCAGCAGTCCCCAGGTTGGCAATGAGCAGTTCTTC,.,TRBJ2-1,.,TRBV12-3/TRBV12-4
CASSGLAGRTDTQYF,TGTGCCAGCAGCGGACTAGCGGGACGCACAGATACGCAGTATTTT,many,TRBJ2-3,TRBD2,TRBV7-2
CASSLMGQGFYEQYF,TGTGCCAGCAGCTTAATGGGACAGGGGTTCTACGAGCAGTACTTC,.,TRBJ2-7,TRBD1,TRBV5-6
CSGQFNYEQYF,TGCAGTGGCCAGTTCAACTACGAGCAGTACTTC,many,TRBJ2-7,.,TRBV20-1
CSARPGHSYEQYF,TGCAGTGCTAGACCGGGACACTCCTACGAGCAGTACTTC,.,TRBJ2-7,.,TRBV20-1
CASSQGTNEKLFF,TGTGCCAGCAGCCAAGGGACTAATGAAAAACTGTTTTTT,few,TRBJ1-4,.,TRBV3-1
CAWSGTGLEKLFF,TGTGCCTGGAGCGGGACAGGGCTTGAAAAACTGTTTTTT,many,TRBJ1-4,TRBD1,TRBV30
CSARGILATYEQYF,TGCAGTGCTAGGGGTATTCTAGCAACCTACGAGCAGTACTTC,many,TRBJ2-7,.,TRBV20-1
CSYSNTEAFF,TGCAGCTACTCAAACACTGAAGCTTTCTTT,medium-sized,TRBJ1-1,.,TRBV29-1
CASSLEDGFSYEQYF,TGTGCCAGCAGCTTAGAGGACGGATTCAGCTACGAGCAGTACTTC,medium-sized,TRBJ2-7,.,TRBV7-6
CASSLGGQSNNSPLHF,TGTGCCAGCAGCTTAGGGGGACAGAGCAATAATTCACCCCTCCACTTT,many,TRBJ1-6,TRBD1,TRBV7-2
CASTRTGKETQYF,TGTGCCAGCACCCGGACAGGGAAAGAGACCCAGTACTTC,many,TRBJ2-5,TRBD1,TRBV6-1